This T cell receptor beta chain is from a study of T-cell reconstitution after alpha-beta-depleted transplantation in children. Study conclusions and caveats: Hyperexpanded clones declined; after one year, newly produced T cells mostly supplied diversity. Several hundred graft clones that had expanded were reportedly the source of alpha-beta T cells about two months after transplant.

The germline V gene encodes CDR1 SGHRS and CDR2 YFSETQ. This CDR3 spans 17 amino acids. The trim removed 1 base at V and 4 bases at J, leaving 12 bases unmatched. As to this clonotype: Its antigen is undetermined.

During its preparation, the TCRbeta library received unique molecular identifiers. TCRdb recomputed calls from the PCR reads with MiXCR, one row per CDR3 protein. This table holds about 460,000 distinct CDR3 sequences, over 9.5% found once. This sequence originates from a child aged 2 to 15 with inherited bone marrow failure, due to receive a stem cell transplant. The source material was PBMCs, sampled before TCRalphabeta/CD19-depleted stem cell transplant. The chain couples TRBV5-1 to TRBJ2-7; 9 positions agree with TRBD2. The chain's CDR3 is CASSLPRREGYSYEQYF. The DNA for the CDR3 is TGCGCCAGCAGCTTGCCTCGGCGGGAGGGCTACTCGTACGAGCAGTACTTC.